This T cell receptor beta chain was identified in a study of T-cell reconstitution after alpha-beta-depleted transplantation in children. Study observations and caveats: When one year had passed after transplant, most T-cell counts and diversity came from newly produced T cells. Recipient T cells and thymic progenitors that survived gave rise to the high TCRbeta diversity observed at day 60 in some patients. About two months after transplant, alpha-beta T cells reportedly came from several hundred expanded graft clones.

Preparation of the TCRbeta library involved a method that used unique molecular identifiers. TCRdb reanalysed the PCR reads using MiXCR and keeps one entry per CDR3 protein. The sample has 540,000 or so distinct CDR3 sequences, approximately 22% seen once; the top ten hold roughly 14%. This CDR3 contains 14 residues. Germline CDR1 reads DFQATT; CDR2 reads SNEGSKA (reference sequence). V was clipped by 3 bases and J by 8 bases, with 19 bases between them. This clonotype appeared a few times. Its antigen is undetermined. Source: PBMCs, mostly from graft donor cells, taken 360 days after TCRalphabeta/CD19-depleted stem cell transplant. The rearrangement links TRBV20-1 to TRBJ1-2; D may be TRBD1 (6 bases). The source is a boy under three years old who had a stem cell transplant for acute myeloid leukemia, so the T cells may come from the graft donor. CDR3 protein: CSASGATTGWGYTF. The CDR3 DNA is TGCAGTGCTAGTGGTGCCACAACAGGGTGGGGCTACACCTTC.